Listed here are 9 T cell receptor beta chains from one sample, sequenced in a study of post-analysis software for immune sequencing data. Regarding the study as a whole: Compared with controls, patients had more of five or six TRBV segments, including TRBV5-6, TRBV5-1 and TRBV20-1.

Carried by the TCR beta cDNA libraries were unique molecular identifiers. TCRdb used MiXCR to reprocess the PCR reads, holding one entry per CDR3 protein. This table holds roughly 870,000 distinct CDR3 sequences, about 53% found once. These receptors have no known antigen. Sequenced: blood. The receptor set was obtained from a girl between 10 and 17 years old with multiple sclerosis.

V usage is TRBV4-2 and J usage is TRBJ2-3; no clear D gene. The length of the CDR3 is 15 residues. CDR1 and CDR2 (germline): LGHNA, YNFKEQ. V dropped 0 bases and J dropped 1 base, with 8 bases sitting between them. The CDR3 region is CASSQDIGGTDTQYF. For the CDR3, the DNA is TGTGCCAGCAGCCAAGATATCGGCGGCACAGATACGCAGTATTTT.

The J gene is TRBJ2-1, the V gene TRBV5-1; 11 bases agree with TRBD2. Germline trimming cut 3 bases from V and 3 bases from J; bases unmatched to any gene: 5. Germline values: CDR1 SGHRS, CDR2 YFSETQ. The CDR3 runs 16 residues. The CDR3 here is CASSSGGTSGYNEQFF. The DNA of the CDR3 is TGCGCCAGCAGCTCTGGGGGGACTAGCGGCTACAATGAGCAGTTCTTC.

The V call is TRBV6-4, the J call TRBJ2-3; 7 bases match TRBD1. This CDR3 is 17 amino acids long. CDR1 and CDR2 (germline): MRHNA, SNTAGT. The J segment lost 1 base and the V segment lost 0 bases, leaving 7 bases of the junction unmatched. In DNA form, the CDR3 reads TGTGCCAGCAGTGACTCACTTGACAGGGTTGGCACAGATACGCAGTATTTT. It yields the protein CASSDSLDRVGTDTQYF.

The chain carries TRBV10-3 and TRBJ2-4; D ambiguous. The CDR3 covers 14 residues. V was trimmed by 0 bases and J by 13 bases, leaving 16 bases between them. The germline CDR1 and CDR2 sequences are ENHRY and SYGVKD. The CDR3 coding sequence is TGTGCCATCAGTGAGTCGCACACCACTTCAGAGCAGTACTTC. This sequence encodes CAISESHTTSEQYF.

The chain couples TRBV29-1 to TRBJ2-7; D may be TRBD1 (6 bases). The CDR3 runs to 12 residues. Trimming removed 5 bases at V and 2 bases at J, with 10 bases between. Germline CDR1 is SQVTM and CDR2 is ANQGSEA. CDR3 sequence (DNA): TGCAGCGTTAAACAGGGTCCCTACGAGCAGTACTTC. Translation gives CSVKQGPYEQYF.

The CDR3 nucleotides are TGCGCCAGCAGCTTGGTAGCGGGACCTTATCCTAGCACAGATACGCAGTATTTT. Amino acid sequence: CASSLVAGPYPSTDTQYF. The rearrangement links TRBV5-1 to TRBJ2-3; 8 positions match TRBD2. The CDR3 spans 18 residues. The ends lost 0 bases at V and 0 bases at J; junction bases unmatched: 9. Germline values: CDR1 SGHRS, CDR2 YFSETQ.

This clonotype was picked up a small number of times. The chain uses TRBV4-2 and TRBJ1-5; D possibly corresponds to TRBD1 (5 bases). Trimming cost V 4 bases and J 7 bases, with 14 bases left between them. The CDR3 length is 14 residues. Germline V gives CDR1 LGHNA, CDR2 YNFKEQ. The chain's CDR3 is CASSPSLGGQPQHF. CDR3 nucleotides: TGTGCCAGCAGCCCCTCCCTTGGGGGACAGCCCCAGCATTTT.

The CDR3 DNA is TGCAGTGCTAGAAGAGCGGGGGTGAACAGGGATACGCAGTATTTT. It translates to CSARRAGVNRDTQYF. The genes are TRBV20-1 and TRBJ2-3, with 8 nucleotides matching TRBD2. J gave up 6 bases and V 2 bases, and 10 bases lay outside the gene matches. Germline V gene data show CDR1 as DFQATT and CDR2 as SNEGSKA (reference sequence). The CDR3 runs to 15 residues.

This sequence joins TRBV20-1 and TRBJ2-1, with TRBD2 matching 14 bases. The CDR3 runs to 16 residues. Unmatched junction bases numbered 10, after V lost 2 bases and J lost 10 bases. Germline CDR1 and CDR2: DFQATT and SNEGSKA (reference sequence). The CDR3 loop is CSARTGTSGGWREQFF. The CDR3 nucleotides read TGCAGTGCTAGAACCGGGACTAGCGGGGGCTGGCGAGAGCAGTTCTTC.